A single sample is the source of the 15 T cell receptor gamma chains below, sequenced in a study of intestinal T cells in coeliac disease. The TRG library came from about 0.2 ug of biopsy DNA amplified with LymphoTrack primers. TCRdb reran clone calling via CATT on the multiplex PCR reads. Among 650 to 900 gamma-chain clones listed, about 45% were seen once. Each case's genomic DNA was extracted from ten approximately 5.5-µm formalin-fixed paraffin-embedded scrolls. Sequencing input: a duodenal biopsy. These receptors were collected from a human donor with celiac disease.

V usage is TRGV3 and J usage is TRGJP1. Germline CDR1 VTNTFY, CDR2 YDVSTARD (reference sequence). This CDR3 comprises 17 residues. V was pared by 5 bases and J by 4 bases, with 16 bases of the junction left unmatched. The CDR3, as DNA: TGTGCCACCTGGGGACAGGCTTTGAGGGGCACTGGTTGGTTCAAGATATTT. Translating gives CATWGQALRGTGWFKIF.

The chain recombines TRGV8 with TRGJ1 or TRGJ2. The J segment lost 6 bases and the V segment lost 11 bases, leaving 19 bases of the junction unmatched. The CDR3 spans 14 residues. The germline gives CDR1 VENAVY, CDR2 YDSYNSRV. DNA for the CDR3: TGTGCCATAGGGGCTAGGGAGTTTATTTATAAGAAACTCTTT. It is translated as CAIGAREFIYKKLF.

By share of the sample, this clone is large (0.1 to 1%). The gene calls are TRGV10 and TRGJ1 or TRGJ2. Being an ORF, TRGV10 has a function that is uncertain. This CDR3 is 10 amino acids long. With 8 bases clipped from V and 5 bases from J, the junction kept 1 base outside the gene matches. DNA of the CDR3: TGTGCTGCGTGGGATTATAAGAAACTCTTT. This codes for CAAWDYKKLF.

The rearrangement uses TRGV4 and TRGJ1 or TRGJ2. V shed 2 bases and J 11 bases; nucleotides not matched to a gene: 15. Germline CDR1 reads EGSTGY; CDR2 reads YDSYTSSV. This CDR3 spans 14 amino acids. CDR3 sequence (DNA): TGTGCCACCTGGGATGTCCCATTCGTAACAGAGAAACTCTTT. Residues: CATWDVPFVTEKLF.

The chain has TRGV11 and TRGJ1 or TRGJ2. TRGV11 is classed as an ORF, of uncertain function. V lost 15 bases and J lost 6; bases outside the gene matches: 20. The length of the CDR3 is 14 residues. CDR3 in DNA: TGTGCCCTTGCTGGACCCCACCGGCCTTATAAGAAACTCTTT. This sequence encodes CALAGPHRPYKKLF.

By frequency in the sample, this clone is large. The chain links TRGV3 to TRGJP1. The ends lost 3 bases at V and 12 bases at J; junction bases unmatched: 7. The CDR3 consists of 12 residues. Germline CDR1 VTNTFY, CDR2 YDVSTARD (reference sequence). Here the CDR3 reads CATWDRGRFKIF. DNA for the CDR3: TGTGCCACCTGGGACCGGGGACGGTTCAAGATATTT.

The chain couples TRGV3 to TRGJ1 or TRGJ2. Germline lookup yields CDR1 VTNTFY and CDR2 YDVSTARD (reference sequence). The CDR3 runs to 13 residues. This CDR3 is CAPGTDHYYKKLF. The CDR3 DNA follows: TGTGCACCTGGGACGGATCATTATTATAAGAAACTCTTT.

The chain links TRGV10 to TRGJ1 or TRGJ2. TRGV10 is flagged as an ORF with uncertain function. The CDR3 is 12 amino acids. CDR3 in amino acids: CARGILYYKKLF. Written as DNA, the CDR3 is TGTGCGCGTGGGATTCTTTATTATAAGAAACTCTTT.

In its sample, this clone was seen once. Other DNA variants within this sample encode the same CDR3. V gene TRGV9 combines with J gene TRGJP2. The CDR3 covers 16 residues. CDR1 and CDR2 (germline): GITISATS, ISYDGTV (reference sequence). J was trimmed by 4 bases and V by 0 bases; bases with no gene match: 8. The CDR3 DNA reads TGTGCCTTGTGGGAGGTGCATGGAGTTAGTGATTGGATCAAGACGTTT. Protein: CALWEVHGVSDWIKTF.

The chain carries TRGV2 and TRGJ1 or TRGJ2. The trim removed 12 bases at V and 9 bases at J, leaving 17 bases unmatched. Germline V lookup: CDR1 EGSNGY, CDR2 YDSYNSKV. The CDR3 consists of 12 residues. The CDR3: CADLGRAGKKLF. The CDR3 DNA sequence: TGTGCCGACCTGGGACGGGCAGGTAAGAAACTCTTT.

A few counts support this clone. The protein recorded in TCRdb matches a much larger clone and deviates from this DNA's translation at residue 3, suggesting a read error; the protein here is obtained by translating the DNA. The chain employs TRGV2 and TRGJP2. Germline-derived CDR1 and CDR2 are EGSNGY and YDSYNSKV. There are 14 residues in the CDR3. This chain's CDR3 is CAAWDGCSDWIKTF. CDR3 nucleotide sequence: TGTGCCGCCTGGGACGGTTGTAGTGATTGGATCAAGACGTTT.

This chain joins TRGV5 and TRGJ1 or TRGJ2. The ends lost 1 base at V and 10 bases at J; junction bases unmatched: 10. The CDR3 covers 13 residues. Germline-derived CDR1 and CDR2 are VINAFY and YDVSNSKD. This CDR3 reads CATWDRVIIKKLF. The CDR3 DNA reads TGTGCCACCTGGGACAGAGTTATTATAAAGAAACTCTTT.

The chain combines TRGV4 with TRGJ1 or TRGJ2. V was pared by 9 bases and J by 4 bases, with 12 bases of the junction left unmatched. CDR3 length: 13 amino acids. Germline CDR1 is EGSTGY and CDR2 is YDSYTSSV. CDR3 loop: CATRNGWYYKKLF. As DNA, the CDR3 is TGTGCCACCCGCAATGGGTGGTATTATAAGAAACTCTTT.

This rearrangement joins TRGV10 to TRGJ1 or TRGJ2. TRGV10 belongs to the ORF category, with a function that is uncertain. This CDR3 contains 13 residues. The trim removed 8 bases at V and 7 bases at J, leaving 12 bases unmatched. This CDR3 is CAAWRWRRYKKLF. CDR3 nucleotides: TGTGCTGCGTGGCGGTGGCGTAGGTATAAGAAACTCTTT.

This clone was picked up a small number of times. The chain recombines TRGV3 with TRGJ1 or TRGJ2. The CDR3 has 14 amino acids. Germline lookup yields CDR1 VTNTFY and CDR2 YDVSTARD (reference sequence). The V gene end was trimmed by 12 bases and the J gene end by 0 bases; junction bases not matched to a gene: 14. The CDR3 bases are TGTGCCGACCTGGGACGGTTGAATTATTATAAGAAACTCTTT. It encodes CADLGRLNYYKKLF.